What follows are 27 T cell receptor beta chains derived from one specimen sequenced in a study of blood T cell repertoires in COVID-19. The table came from immunoSEQ multiplex PCR; TCRdb's copy has only in-frame clones and leaves some out. Among fewer than 300,000 clones listed, around 86% were seen once. Source material: peripheral blood. Receptors were obtained from a woman aged 55 to 70 with active or convalescent COVID-19.

V is TRBV18 and J is TRBJ2-4; D possibly corresponds to TRBD1 (6 bases). Trimming removed 6 bases from V and 0 bases from J, with 18 bases in between. The germline V gene has CDR1 KGHSH and CDR2 LQKENI. This CDR3 is built from 17 residues. CDR3 DNA: TGTGCCAGCTCCCCCGACTTAGGGGACATAGCCAAAAACATTCAGTACTTC. Translating gives CASSPDLGDIAKNIQYF.

This rearrangement joins TRBV6-6 to TRBJ1-1, with D maybe TRBD1 (6 bases). Trimming took off 0 bases at V and 4 bases at J, with 9 bases between the two ends. The CDR3 consists of 14 residues. Germline loops: CDR1 MNHNY, CDR2 SVGAGI (reference sequence). CDR3 DNA: TGTGCCAGCAGTTACTCAGCAGGGGCCACTGAAGCTTTCTTT. This sequence encodes CASSYSAGATEAFF.

This chain joins TRBV4-2 and TRBJ2-3, with TRBD2 identical over 9 bases. This CDR3 comprises 16 residues. Germline-derived CDR1 and CDR2 are LGHNA and YNFKEQ. V trimming: 4 bases; J trimming: 5 bases; junction bases outside the gene matches: 10. CDR3 nucleotide sequence: TGTGCCAGCAGCCCTAGGGGCGGGGGGGCCCTAGATACGCAGTATTTT. This sequence encodes CASSPRGGGALDTQYF.

The chain uses TRBV9 and TRBJ2-7; possible D gene TRBD1, 5 bases. Trimming pared 1 base from V and 7 bases from J, leaving 18 bases between. There are 15 residues in the CDR3. The V gene's germline CDR1 is SGDLS and CDR2 YYNGEE. The CDR3, as DNA: TGTGCCAGCAGCGTACAGGCAGGGCCGACCTGGGAGCAGTACTTC. Its translation is CASSVQAGPTWEQYF.

The chain is built from TRBV6-5 and TRBJ1-3, with D hard to call. The CDR3 extends over 11 amino acids. Trimming removed 10 bases at V and 4 bases at J, with 8 bases between. In germline, CDR1 is MNHEY, CDR2 SVGAGI. CDR3 sequence (DNA): TGTGCCACGCGCCTCGGAAACACCATATATTTT. This encodes CATRLGNTIYF.

CDR3 protein: CATRIDRVNTGELFF. The CDR3 region has the DNA TGTGCCACCAGGATCGACAGGGTCAACACCGGGGAGCTGTTTTTT. J is TRBJ2-2 and V is TRBV15, with 7 bases lining up with TRBD1. V shed 6 bases, J shed 2 bases, and the junction held 6 bases outside the gene matches. This CDR3 has 15 amino acids. Per germline, CDR1 LNHNV and CDR2 YYDKDF (reference sequence).

The gene calls are TRBV4-2 and TRBJ2-7; 12 nucleotides align to TRBD2. Germline V gene sequence: CDR1 LGHNA, CDR2 YNFKEQ. Trimming cost V 0 bases and J 3 bases; bases outside gene matches: 6. The CDR3 spans 17 residues. As DNA, the CDR3 is TGTGCCAGCAGCCAAGAGCGTCTAGCGGGGGGGATCTACGAGCAGTACTTC. Translating it yields CASSQERLAGGIYEQYF.

This chain connects TRBV27 to TRBJ2-1; 16 nucleotides align to TRBD2. The CDR3 length is 16 residues. CDR1 is MNHEY, CDR2 SMNVEV, per germline (reference sequence). The ends lost 5 bases at V and 10 bases at J; junction bases unmatched: 8. Here the CDR3 reads CASSIAGTSGGAEQFF. For the CDR3, the DNA is TGTGCCAGCAGTATAGCCGGGACTAGCGGGGGGGCGGAGCAGTTCTTC.

This clone was counted a single time. The chain has TRBV30 and TRBJ2-7, with D perhaps matching TRBD1 (5 bases). CDR3 size: 13 residues. V was shortened by 0 bases and J by 3 bases, with 9 bases between the two germline ends. Germline-derived CDR1 and CDR2 are GTSNPN and SVGIG (reference sequence). CDR3 in DNA: TGTGCCTGGAGTGTCGGGCAGGGCTACGAGCAGTACTTC. Protein product: CAWSVGQGYEQYF.

The V and J genes are TRBV7-9 and TRBJ1-4; TRBD1 is a possible D gene (5 bases). Trimming removed 6 bases from V and 5 bases from J, with 13 bases in between. CDR1 and CDR2 (germline): SEHNR, FQNEAQ (reference sequence). The CDR3 is made up of 14 amino acids. In DNA, the CDR3 is TGTGCCAGCAGTGGGGCCGGACAAAATGAAAAACTGTTTTTT. This gives the protein CASSGAGQNEKLFF.

Concerning this clone: The identical CDR3 is also encoded by other nucleotide sequences in the sample. The rearrangement joins TRBV5-1 to TRBJ1-1; weak D call: TRBD1 (5 bases). This CDR3 contains 13 residues. Trimming pared 2 bases from V and 5 bases from J, leaving 10 bases between. The germline V gene has CDR1 SGHRS and CDR2 YFSETQ. The CDR3 here is CASSLRRGTEAFF. The CDR3 region has the DNA TGCGCCAGCAGCTTAAGGCGGGGGACTGAAGCTTTCTTT.

This clone was counted only a few times. This sequence joins TRBV29-1 and TRBJ1-4, with TRBD1 matching over 7 bases. The CDR3 sequence is 15 residues long. After removal of 7 bases from V and 10 bases from J, the junction contained 18 bases not matched to a gene. Germline loops: CDR1 SQVTM, CDR2 ANQGSEA. Written as DNA, the CDR3 is TGCAGCGCTACCCGGGACAGCTACGCCGGGGGAAAACTGTTTTTT. This translates into CSATRDSYAGGKLFF.

This clone turned up a few times. The V and J genes are TRBV7-8 and TRBJ1-6, with D perhaps TRBD1 (5 bases). V shed 1 base and J shed 1 base, with 8 bases lying between them. The CDR3 is 16 amino acids. CDR1 and CDR2 from the germline V gene are SGHVS and FQNEAQ. CDR3 bases: TGTGCCAGCAGCTTAGAGGGGCGGTCCTATAATTCACCCCTCCACTTT. Protein sequence: CASSLEGRSYNSPLHF.

In this sample, this clone turned up once. The chain has TRBV11-2 and TRBJ2-5; no reliable D call. The CDR3 extends over 11 amino acids. The germline CDR1 and CDR2 sequences are SGHAT and FQNNGV. V lost 5 bases and J 5 bases, leaving 6 bases between the germline ends. CDR3 residues: CASSLEETQYF. CDR3 nucleotide sequence: TGTGCCAGCAGCCTTGAGGAGACCCAGTACTTC.

V gene TRBV6-2 or TRBV6-3 combines with J gene TRBJ1-2; 9 nucleotides match TRBD1. The CDR3 extends over 19 amino acids. CDR1 is MNHEY, CDR2 SVGEGT, per germline. The V segment lost 0 bases and the J segment 2 bases; nucleotides outside the gene matches: 13. The CDR3 region has the DNA TGTGCCAGCAGTTACTCGGCCCGGACAGGGGCGAAACCGAACTATGGCTACACCTTC. This gives the protein CASSYSARTGAKPNYGYTF.

The chain combines TRBV25-1 with TRBJ2-1, with 12 bases lining up with TRBD2. Trimming took 6 bases from V and 7 from J; bases not matched to a gene: 7. The CDR3 sequence is 15 residues long. Germline-derived CDR1 and CDR2 are MGHDK and SYGVNS. As DNA, the CDR3 is TGTGCCAGCAGATCTAGCGGGGGGGCCTTTAATGAGCAGTTCTTC. Its translation: CASRSSGGAFNEQFF. Together with reference TRBV25-1 and TRBJ2-1, the CDR3 gives the full variable domain: EADIYQTPRYLVIGTGKKITLECSQTMGHDKMYWYQQDPGMELHLIHYSYGVNSTEKGDLSSESTVSRIRTEHFPLTLESARPSHTSQYLCASRSSGGAFNEQFFGPGTRLTVL.

The chain joins TRBV24-1 to TRBJ2-1; 8 nucleotides match TRBD1. Trimming cost V 4 bases and J 6 bases; bases outside gene matches: 7. Germline V lookup: CDR1 KGHDR, CDR2 SFDVKD. This CDR3 spans 15 amino acids. This CDR3 reads CATSDPGQGGNEQFF. DNA for the CDR3: TGTGCCACCAGTGACCCTGGACAGGGCGGCAATGAGCAGTTCTTC.

The V gene is TRBV3-1 (or the pseudogene TRBV3-2), the J gene TRBJ1-3, with D unclear. Trimming removed 0 bases from V and 0 bases from J, with 12 bases in between. CDR3 length: 17 residues. In germline, CDR1 is LGHDT, CDR2 YNNKEL (reference sequence). The CDR3 is CASSQDRVGVSGNTIYF. DNA for the CDR3: TGTGCCAGCAGCCAAGACCGGGTTGGCGTCTCTGGAAACACCATATATTTT.

In its sample, this clone was seen a few times. The chain employs TRBV5-1 and TRBJ2-7; D not certain. Trimming stripped 0 bases from V and 3 bases from J, with 4 bases between. The length of the CDR3 is 12 residues. Germline V CDR1 and CDR2: SGHRS, YFSETQ. The CDR3 region is CASSLESYEQYF. The DNA of the CDR3 is TGCGCCAGCAGCTTGGAGAGCTACGAGCAGTACTTC.

The rearrangement uses TRBV2 and TRBJ2-5; 8 nucleotides align to TRBD2. The CDR3 has 18 amino acids. Per germline, CDR1 SNHLY and CDR2 FYNNEI. V lost 11 bases, J lost 0 bases, and 20 bases stayed unmatched. CDR3 coding DNA: TGTGCCGCAACCCTAAGCGGGGGAGGAAAAAGGTACCAAGAGACCCAGTACTTC. Translation gives CAATLSGGGKRYQETQYF.

This sequence joins TRBV24-1 and TRBJ2-7; TRBD1 matches at 10 bases. Looked up from germline, CDR1 is KGHDR and CDR2 is SFDVKD. With 1 base clipped from V and 5 bases from J, the junction kept 25 bases outside the gene matches. The CDR3 has 22 amino acids. CDR3 amino acids: CATSDFNLRSTEPGQGTHEQYF. CDR3 bases: TGTGCCACCAGTGATTTTAACCTCCGGAGTACCGAACCGGGACAGGGGACCCACGAGCAGTACTTC.

To note about this clone: An end of the junction does not agree with germline; a read error may underlie this. CDR3 sequence reads: CASSLAGGFDTGELFF. DNA of the CDR3: TGTGCTAGCAGCTTAGCTGGGGGGTTCGACACCGGGGAGCTGTTTTTT. The chain links TRBV7-7 to TRBJ2-2, with a tentative D call TRBD2 (6 bases). The CDR3 is 16 residues long. Germline V gene data show CDR1 as SSHAT and CDR2 as FNYEAQ (reference sequence).

V usage is TRBV19 and J usage is TRBJ1-6; TRBD1 agrees at 8 bases. J gave up 6 bases and V 7 bases, and 5 bases lay outside the gene matches. Germline V lookup: CDR1 LNHDA, CDR2 SQIVND (reference sequence). The CDR3 runs to 14 residues. The CDR3 spells CASNPGTGNSPLHF. The CDR3 nucleotides are TGTGCCAGTAATCCGGGGACAGGTAATTCACCCCTCCACTTT.

The V gene is TRBV9, the J gene TRBJ2-3, with D tentatively TRBD2 (5 bases). The V and J ends lost 1 base and 3 bases respectively, with 12 bases between them. The germline CDR1 and CDR2 sequences are SGDLS and YYNGEE. The CDR3 is made up of 15 amino acids. The CDR3 is CASSVRGSETDTQYF. In nucleotides, the CDR3 is TGTGCCAGCAGCGTACGGGGTAGCGAGACAGATACGCAGTATTTT.

This chain connects TRBV6-5 to TRBJ1-3, with a possible D match to TRBD1 (5 bases). The CDR3 has 14 residues. Germline lookup yields CDR1 MNHEY and CDR2 SVGAGI. Trimming removed 6 bases at V and 2 bases at J, with 11 bases between. CDR3 in amino acids: CASSLAGTGNTIYF. The CDR3 nucleotides read TGTGCCAGCAGCCTGGCAGGGACTGGAAACACCATATATTTT.

The chain combines TRBV5-1 with TRBJ2-7; the match to TRBD2 covers 9 bases. Germline V gives CDR1 SGHRS, CDR2 YFSETQ. V dropped 4 bases and J dropped 2; count of bases not matched to a gene: 4. CDR3 length: 14 residues. DNA of the CDR3: TGCGCCAGCAGCCCGAGCGGGGGGACCTACGAGCAGTACTTC. Protein: CASSPSGGTYEQYF.

V and J are TRBV9 and TRBJ1-3, with D possibly matching TRBD1 (5 bases). The V end lost 0 bases, the J end lost 2 bases, and 15 bases lay between the germline ends. The CDR3 covers 17 residues. Germline V lookup: CDR1 SGDLS, CDR2 YYNGEE. This CDR3 is CASSVEVRQGTGNTIYF. CDR3 nucleotides: TGTGCCAGCAGCGTAGAAGTCCGGCAGGGAACTGGAAACACCATATATTTT.